This T cell receptor beta chain was identified during a study of metastatic and nonmetastatic thyroid tumors. The overall study: For malignant and benign thyroid patients, tumor or nodule tissue and blood were the sources whose repertoires were compared.

This clone was counted between two and nine times. The antigen remains undetermined. In the original analysis: Using the CDR3 differences seen across clinicopathological groups, the authors built a distant-metastasis classifier for papillary thyroid cancer, which was meant to discriminate distant-metastatic patients. TCRdb re-called clones from the PCR reads using MiXCR. TCRdb, not the authors, supplied the V and J calls. The repertoire includes more than 8,000 clones, about 45% of them detected once, and 33% sits in the top ten. V lost 10 bases and J 6 bases, leaving 15 bases between the germline ends. The germline V gene encodes CDR1 MNHNS and CDR2 SASEGT. This CDR3 spans 13 amino acids. All patients were treatment-naive before thyroid surgery. Study-level findings and limits: Malignant tumors reportedly showed significantly higher TCR beta diversity than benign nodules in both blood and tumor.

The J gene is TRBJ2-2, the V gene TRBV6-1; D not certain. Sample: tumor tissue. This clonotype originated in a male donor with papillary thyroid cancer or a benign thyroid nodule (not recorded which). Some clones in this sample may be carry-over from other donors' samples. The CDR3 sequence is CAIKSGIAGELFF. CDR3 bases: TGTGCCATCAAATCTGGAATTGCCGGGGAGCTGTTTTTT.